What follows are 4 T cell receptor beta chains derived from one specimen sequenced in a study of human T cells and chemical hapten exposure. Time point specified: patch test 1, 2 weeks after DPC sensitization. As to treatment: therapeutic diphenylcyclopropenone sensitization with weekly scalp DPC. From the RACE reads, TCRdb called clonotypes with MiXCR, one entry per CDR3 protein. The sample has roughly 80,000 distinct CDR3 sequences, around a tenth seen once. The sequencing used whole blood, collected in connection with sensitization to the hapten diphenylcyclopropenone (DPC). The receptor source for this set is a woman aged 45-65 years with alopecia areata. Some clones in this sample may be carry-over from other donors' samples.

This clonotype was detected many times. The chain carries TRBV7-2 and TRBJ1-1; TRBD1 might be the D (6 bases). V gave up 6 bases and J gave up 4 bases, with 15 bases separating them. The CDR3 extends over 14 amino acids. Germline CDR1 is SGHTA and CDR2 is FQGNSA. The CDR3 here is CASRPQGYRTEAFF. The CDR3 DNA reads TGTGCCAGCAGGCCACAGGGTTATCGCACTGAAGCTTTCTTT.

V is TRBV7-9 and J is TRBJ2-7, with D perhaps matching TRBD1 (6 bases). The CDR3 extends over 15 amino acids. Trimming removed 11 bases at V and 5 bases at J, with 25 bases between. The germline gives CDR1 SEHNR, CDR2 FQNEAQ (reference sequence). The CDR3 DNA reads TGTGCCTCCAGAGGACAGCATGAACCATTACACGAGCAGTACTTC. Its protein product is CASRGQHEPLHEQYF.

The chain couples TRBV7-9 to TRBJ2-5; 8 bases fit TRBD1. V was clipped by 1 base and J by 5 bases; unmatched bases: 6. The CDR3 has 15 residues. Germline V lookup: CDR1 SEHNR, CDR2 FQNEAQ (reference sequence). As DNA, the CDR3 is TGTGCCAGCAGCTTAGACCCAGGGGGCTCGGAGACCCAGTACTTC. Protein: CASSLDPGGSETQYF.

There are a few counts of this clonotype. The CDR3 here is CASSRAFF. The CDR3 DNA follows: TGTGCCAGCAGCCGAGCTTTCTTT. The rearrangement links TRBV21-1 to TRBJ1-1. TRBV21-1 is deemed a pseudogene. The CDR3 has 8 residues.